The 32 T cell receptor beta chains reported below all come from one sample, sequenced in a study of HIV-infected patients and healthy controls. TCRdb re-called the 5' RACE reads with MiXCR, one entry per CDR3 protein. Here the sample spans about 70,000 distinct CDR3 sequences, about a sixth being singletons. Specimen: CD4+ T cells from blood. These receptors all stem from a human donor in good health.

This clonotype has a handful of counts. This rearrangement joins TRBV19 to TRBJ2-7, with TRBD1 matching 10 bases. Looked up from germline, CDR1 is LNHDA and CDR2 is SQIVND (reference sequence). The CDR3 is 14 amino acids. Germline trimming cut 3 bases from V and 4 bases from J; bases unmatched to any gene: 3. The DNA of the CDR3 is TGTGCCAGTAGTATTGGGACAGGGGCATACGAGCAGTACTTC. It codes for CASSIGTGAYEQYF.

This clonotype was observed many times. This sequence joins TRBV20-1 and TRBJ1-1; D is possibly TRBD1 (5 bases). The length of the CDR3 is 12 residues. The germline gives CDR1 DFQATT, CDR2 SNEGSKA (reference sequence). The V gene lost 0 bases and the J gene lost 12 bases, with 14 bases spanning the gap. This CDR3 reads CSAREQVAETFF. The CDR3 nucleotides read TGCAGTGCTAGAGAACAGGTGGCGGAAACTTTCTTT.

In DNA form, the CDR3 reads TGTGCCAGCAGTCGGGACAGCTTCTCCTTTTACGAGCAGTACTTC. Translation gives CASSRDSFSFYEQYF. The V and J genes are TRBV12-3 or TRBV12-4 and TRBJ2-7, with 7 positions matching TRBD1. The CDR3 contains 15 residues. Losses at the gene ends were 5 bases for V and 4 bases for J; bases not matched to a gene: 11.

The CDR3 protein is CASSPLPTHTQYF. In DNA form, the CDR3 reads TGCGCCAGCAGCCCCCTACCGACACATACGCAGTATTTT. This chain uses TRBV5-1 with TRBJ2-3; D not certain. The CDR3 is 13 amino acids. Trimming pared 4 bases from V and 7 bases from J, leaving 13 bases between. Germline V gives CDR1 SGHRS, CDR2 YFSETQ.

The chain employs TRBV15 and TRBJ1-4; D remains ambiguous. CDR1 and CDR2 (germline): LNHNV, YYDKDF (reference sequence). The CDR3 is 13 amino acids. V lost 3 bases, J lost 8 bases, and 10 bases lay in between. CDR3 residues: CATSRSRAEKLFF. CDR3 DNA: TGTGCCACCAGCAGGAGTAGGGCGGAAAAACTGTTTTTT.

This clonotype was counted a few times. This chain links TRBV29-1 with TRBJ1-2; D gene unclear. V gave up 4 bases and J gave up 2 bases, with 8 bases separating them. The V gene's germline CDR1 is SQVTM and CDR2 ANQGSEA. This CDR3 spans 12 amino acids. CDR3 residues: CSVGTANYGYTF. In nucleotides, the CDR3 is TGCAGCGTTGGTACAGCCAACTATGGCTACACCTTC.

The rearrangement links TRBV4-1 to TRBJ2-7; D is possibly TRBD1 (6 bases). Germline loops: CDR1 MGHRA, CDR2 YSYEKL. The CDR3 sequence is 15 residues long. V lost 4 bases and J lost 2, with 15 bases in between. Here the CDR3 DNA reads TGCGCCAGCAGCCTCCGGGACACCGAAACCTACGAGCAGTACTTC. Translating gives CASSLRDTETYEQYF.

The rearrangement uses TRBV29-1 and TRBJ2-5; D is ambiguous. Trimming pared 6 bases from V and 5 bases from J, leaving 10 bases between. Germline V gene data show CDR1 as SQVTM and CDR2 as ANQGSEA. The CDR3 contains 11 residues. The DNA for the CDR3 is TGCAGCGTCCCACTGGGGGAGACCCAGTACTTC. This sequence encodes CSVPLGETQYF.

The V call is TRBV7-8, the J call TRBJ1-5, with a weak D call TRBD1 (5 bases). This CDR3 has 15 residues. The germline V gene encodes CDR1 SGHVS and CDR2 FQNEAQ. V lost 5 bases, J lost 7 bases, and 18 bases lay in between. CDR3 DNA sequence: TGTGCCAGCAGCCCAAACACCGCAGGGTTGCAGCCCCAGCATTTT. Protein: CASSPNTAGLQPQHF.

This clonotype has just a few counts. V usage is TRBV7-2 and J usage is TRBJ1-5; D is possibly TRBD1 (5 bases). The CDR3 contains 17 residues. V was clipped by 1 base and J by 0 bases, with 13 bases between them. CDR1 and CDR2 from the germline V gene are SGHTA and FQGNSA. CDR3 nucleotides: TGTGCCAGCAGCTTAGTACAGGCAGGGAATAGCAATCAGCCCCAGCATTTT. This encodes CASSLVQAGNSNQPQHF.

This clonotype was seen many times. J is TRBJ2-6 and V is TRBV10-3; D not certain. CDR3 length equals 15 residues. The V gene lost 3 bases and the J gene lost 2 bases, with 8 bases spanning the gap. Germline CDR1 is ENHRY and CDR2 is SYGVKD. The CDR3 loop is CAISESVAGANVLTF. CDR3 bases: TGTGCCATCAGTGAATCGGTAGCTGGGGCCAACGTCCTGACTTTC.

This chain joins TRBV6-2 or TRBV6-3 and TRBJ2-1; TRBD2 matches at 12 bases. CDR1 is MNHEY, CDR2 SVGEGT, per germline. This CDR3 comprises 18 residues. With 5 bases clipped from V and 7 bases from J, the junction kept 15 bases outside the gene matches. This CDR3 reads CASSPIPQTSGRDNEQFF. The CDR3 coding sequence is TGTGCCAGCAGTCCGATCCCACAGACTAGCGGGAGAGATAATGAGCAGTTCTTC.

This clonotype was recorded a few times. The V and J genes are TRBV30 and TRBJ2-4; D may be TRBD1 (5 bases). Trimming stripped 1 base from V and 7 bases from J, with 11 bases between. The CDR3 runs 13 residues. Germline V gene lookup returns CDR1 GTSNPN and CDR2 SVGIG (reference sequence). The CDR3 sequence is CAWSGAKGNIQYF. As DNA, the CDR3 is TGTGCCTGGAGTGGGGCGAAGGGGAACATTCAGTACTTC.

The J gene is TRBJ2-7, the V gene TRBV18, with D perhaps TRBD1 (7 bases). The V gene's germline CDR1 is KGHSH and CDR2 LQKENI. CDR3 length: 15 amino acids. V was shortened by 4 bases and J by 4 bases, with 17 bases between the two germline ends. Written as DNA, the CDR3 is TGTGCCAGCTCACAAGCTCAGGGGGGCTTATACGAGCAGTACTTC. This encodes CASSQAQGGLYEQYF.

This clonotype appeared many times. The chain uses TRBV9 and TRBJ2-3; 8 bases align to TRBD2. J lost 2 bases, V lost 0 bases, and 5 bases had no gene match. The germline V gene encodes CDR1 SGDLS and CDR2 YYNGEE. The CDR3 covers 16 residues. CDR3 DNA: TGTGCCAGCAGCGTAGGAAATAGCGGGGCCACAGATACGCAGTATTTT. It is translated as CASSVGNSGATDTQYF.

The table lists this clonotype with many counts. The chain combines TRBV7-2 with TRBJ2-5; D is perhaps TRBD1 (6 bases). This CDR3 is 15 amino acids long. The V gene's germline CDR1 is SGHTA and CDR2 FQGNSA. V lost 0 bases, J lost 5 bases, and 13 bases lay in between. Here the CDR3 reads CASSLAMGTRETQYF. CDR3 sequence (DNA): TGTGCCAGCAGCTTAGCGATGGGGACACGGGAGACCCAGTACTTC.

V gene TRBV27 combines with J gene TRBJ2-1, with TRBD1 matching 7 bases. The CDR3 totals 17 residues. After removal of 1 base from V and 4 bases from J, the junction contained 10 bases not matched to a gene. Germline V CDR1 and CDR2: MNHEY, SMNVEV (reference sequence). The CDR3 sequence: CASSLYIVGTVYNEQFF. The CDR3 DNA is TGTGCCAGCAGTTTATACATCGTTGGGACAGTATACAATGAGCAGTTCTTC.

V gene TRBV7-2 combines with J gene TRBJ2-7, with 8 bases lining up with TRBD2. The germline gives CDR1 SGHTA, CDR2 FQGNSA. The CDR3 is 13 residues long. V lost 6 bases, J lost 4 bases, and 5 bases stayed unmatched. The CDR3 bases are TGTGCCAGCAGTAGCGGGAAGGGATACGAGCAGTACTTC. It translates to CASSSGKGYEQYF.

The sample holds a few counts of this clonotype. V gene TRBV18 combines with J gene TRBJ1-2, with D perhaps TRBD1 (5 bases). Germline V gene sequence: CDR1 KGHSH, CDR2 LQKENI. The CDR3 is made up of 15 amino acids. Deletions cut 2 bases from V and 3 bases from J, with 13 bases between. The CDR3 DNA is TGTGCCAGCTCACCAACCTACCAGGGATACTATGGCTACACCTTC. Protein sequence: CASSPTYQGYYGYTF. The full variable domain, rest sourced from reference TRBV18 and TRBJ1-2, is NAGVMQNPRHLVRRRGQEARLRCSPMKGHSHVYWYRQLPEEGLKFMVYLQKENIIDESGMPKERFSAEFPKEGPSILRIQQVVRGDSAAYFCASSPTYQGYYGYTFGSGTRLTVV.

The gene calls are TRBV20-1 and TRBJ2-1, with TRBD2 matching over 11 bases. CDR1 and CDR2 (germline): DFQATT, SNEGSKA (reference sequence). There are 16 residues in the CDR3. V was clipped by 0 bases and J by 6 bases; unmatched bases: 7. Here the CDR3 DNA reads TGCAGTGCTAGAGATAGCGGGGGGGGCGTGGTCAATGAGCAGTTCTTC. Residues: CSARDSGGGVVNEQFF.

The gene calls are TRBV7-2 and TRBJ2-7; TRBD2 is a possible D gene (7 bases). V was trimmed by 4 bases and J by 4 bases, leaving 14 bases between them. This CDR3 has 14 residues. CDR1 is SGHTA, CDR2 FQGNSA, per germline. The CDR3 is CASSSQGRGYEQYF. Written as DNA, the CDR3 is TGTGCCAGCAGCTCGCAGGGGAGGGGTTACGAGCAGTACTTC.

There are a few counts of this clonotype. The chain has TRBV15 and TRBJ2-2; 7 nucleotides line up with TRBD1. CDR1 LNHNV and CDR2 YYDKDF come from the germline V gene (reference sequence). The length of the CDR3 is 15 residues. The J segment lost 7 bases and the V segment lost 0 bases, leaving 5 bases of the junction unmatched. As DNA, the CDR3 is TGTGCCACCAGCAGAGATGAGGGGGCAGTCGGGGAGCTGTTTTTT. It is translated as CATSRDEGAVGELFF.

The V and J genes are TRBV7-2 and TRBJ1-1; TRBD1 is a possible D gene (6 bases). Per the germline V gene, CDR1 is SGHTA and CDR2 is FQGNSA. This CDR3 spans 14 amino acids. With 2 bases removed from V and 5 bases from J, the gap between germline ends came to 12 bases. The CDR3 DNA follows: TGTGCCAGCAGCTTAAGCAGGGGAGGAACTGAAGCTTTCTTT. Translating it yields CASSLSRGGTEAFF.

This clonotype was picked up a small number of times. CDR3 DNA sequence: TGTGCCAGCAACCCCCCCCTCCGGGCTTCCAATCGGAACATTCAGTACTTC. Translated, it gives CASNPPLRASNRNIQYF. This chain links TRBV7-8 with TRBJ2-4; D remains unclear. Germline lookup yields CDR1 SGHVS and CDR2 FQNEAQ. V was trimmed by 7 bases and J by 7 bases, leaving 26 bases between them. This CDR3 has 17 amino acids.

The V gene is TRBV27, the J gene TRBJ2-7; TRBD1 aligns across 7 bases. V lost 7 bases, J lost 3 bases, and 6 bases stayed unmatched. There are 13 residues in the CDR3. The germline gives CDR1 MNHEY, CDR2 SMNVEV (reference sequence). In DNA, the CDR3 is TGTGCCAGCAAGTCCCACAGGGGCTACGAGCAGTACTTC. Translated: CASKSHRGYEQYF.

This clonotype was observed many times. CDR3 nucleotide sequence: TGTGCCACCAGTGACCGGGCACCCTACAATGAGCAGTTCTTC. It translates to CATSDRAPYNEQFF. V is TRBV24-1 and J is TRBJ2-1; D gene unclear. CDR1 and CDR2 from the germline V gene are KGHDR and SFDVKD. V was pared by 4 bases and J by 2 bases, with 8 bases between. The CDR3 is 14 amino acids.

A few counts support this clonotype. This chain uses TRBV6-6 with TRBJ1-2, with D unresolved. V lost 2 bases, J lost 1 base, and 14 bases lay in between. The germline gives CDR1 MNHNY, CDR2 SVGAGI (reference sequence). This CDR3 region has 16 residues. The CDR3 nucleotides are TGTGCCAGCAGTTACCGCGAGAGCCTGATTAACTATGGCTACACCTTC. Translation gives CASSYRESLINYGYTF.

This clonotype appeared a few times. The rearrangement uses TRBV18 and TRBJ1-6; D might be TRBD1 (5 bases). V gave up 6 bases and J gave up 2 bases, with 14 bases separating them. CDR1 and CDR2 from the germline V gene are KGHSH and LQKENI. This CDR3 region has 16 residues. CDR3 coding DNA: TGTGCCAGCTCGCCAACAGGTGTCACCTATAATTCACCCCTCCACTTT. It translates to CASSPTGVTYNSPLHF.

The chain has TRBV19 and TRBJ2-2; 8 bases align to TRBD2. Per the germline V gene, CDR1 is LNHDA and CDR2 is SQIVND (reference sequence). There are 14 residues in the CDR3. The CDR3 here is CAARAGGHTGELFF. CDR3 nucleotides: TGTGCAGCCCGGGCGGGAGGCCACACCGGGGAGCTGTTTTTT. The variable domain in full, completed from reference TRBV19 and TRBJ2-2, reads DGGITQSPKYLFRKEGQNVTLSCEQNLNHDAMYWYRQDPGQGLRLIYYSQIVNDFQKGDIAEGYSVSREKKESFPLTVTSAQKNPTAFYLCAARAGGHTGELFFGEGSRLTVL.

The rearrangement links TRBV20-1 to TRBJ2-3; D is possibly TRBD2 (6 bases). The CDR3 is made up of 15 amino acids. V shed 6 bases and J shed 0 bases, with 16 bases lying between them. The V gene's germline CDR1 is DFQATT and CDR2 SNEGSKA (reference sequence). The CDR3: CSARPGEISTDTQYF. Here the CDR3 DNA reads TGCAGTGCAAGACCGGGGGAGATAAGCACAGATACGCAGTATTTT.

The chain has TRBV5-6 and TRBJ1-1; no firm D call. The V end was cut by 2 bases, the J end by 6 bases, with 14 bases between. Germline V gene lookup returns CDR1 SGHDT and CDR2 YYEEEE. This CDR3 has 14 residues. The CDR3 sequence: CASSFGSPYPEAFF. CDR3 nucleotide sequence: TGTGCCAGCAGCTTTGGGTCTCCGTACCCTGAAGCTTTCTTT.

Worth noting for this clonotype: Since a much larger clone is just one base distant, this may be a read error. The chain links TRBV3-1 to TRBJ2-3; D possibly uses TRBD1 or TRBD2 (9 bases each). Germline CDR1 and CDR2: LGHDT and YNNKEL (reference sequence). The CDR3 contains 22 residues. V was pared by 2 bases and J by 4 bases, with 34 bases between. The CDR3 is CASSQRQGVVSAGGLLADTQYF. CDR3 DNA sequence: TGTGCCAGCAGCCAACGACAGGGGGTGGTCTCGGCGGGGGGGCTTCTCGCAGATACGCAGTATTTT.